The TCR beta chain described here comes from a study of OX40 agonist ivuxolimab in advanced cancers. Across the whole study: Having had anti-PD-1, anti-PD-L1 or anti-CTLA-4 therapy before was allowed, and roughly 38% had some. The study, taken as a whole, reports: Clones of CD4+ and CD8+ blood T cells grew by week 6 at doses of 0.1 to 3.0 mg/kg.

Researchers took blood at baseline, on cycle 4 day 1, and on cycle 7 day 1. Here immunoSEQ multiplex PCR was the method, and the copy in TCRdb shows in-frame clones only, minus some. The repertoire includes some 15,000 clones, about 81% of them detected once, and 35% to 45% sits in the top ten. Germline CDR1 reads LNHDA; CDR2 reads SQIVND (reference sequence). V lost 5 bases to trimming and J lost 4 bases; unmatched junction nucleotides: 6. The CDR3 extends over 14 amino acids. This clone was counted once. As yet, its antigen is unknown. The material sequenced was CD4+ or CD8+ T cells sorted from blood, taken in a trial of the OX40 agonist ivuxolimab. The chain joins TRBV19 to TRBJ2-5, with TRBD1 matching over 8 bases. The TCR originated in an adult with an advanced solid tumor such as melanoma, head and neck, liver or kidney cancer. The CDR3 DNA follows: TGTGCCAGTAGTCCCTCAGGGGGCGGAGAGACCCAGTACTTC. Translation: CASSPSGGGETQYF.